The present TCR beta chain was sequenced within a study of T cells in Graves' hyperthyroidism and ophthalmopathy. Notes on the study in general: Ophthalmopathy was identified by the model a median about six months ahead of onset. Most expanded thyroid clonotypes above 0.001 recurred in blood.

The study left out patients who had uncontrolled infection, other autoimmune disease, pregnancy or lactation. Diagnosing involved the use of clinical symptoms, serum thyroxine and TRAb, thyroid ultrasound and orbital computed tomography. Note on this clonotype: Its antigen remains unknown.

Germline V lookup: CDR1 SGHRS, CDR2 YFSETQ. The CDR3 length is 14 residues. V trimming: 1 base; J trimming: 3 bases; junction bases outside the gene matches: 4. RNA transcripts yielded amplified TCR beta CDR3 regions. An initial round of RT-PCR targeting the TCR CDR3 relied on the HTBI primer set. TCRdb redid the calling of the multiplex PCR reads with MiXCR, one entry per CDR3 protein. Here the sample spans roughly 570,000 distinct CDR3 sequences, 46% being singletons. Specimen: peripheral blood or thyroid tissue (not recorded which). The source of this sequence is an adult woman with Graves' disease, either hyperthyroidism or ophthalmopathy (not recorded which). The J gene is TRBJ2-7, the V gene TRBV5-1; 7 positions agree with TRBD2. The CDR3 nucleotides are TGCGCCAGCAGCTTGAGCCAGCGGGGCTACGAGCAGTACTTC. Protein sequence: CASSLSQRGYEQYF. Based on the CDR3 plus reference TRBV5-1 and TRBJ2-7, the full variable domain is KAGVTQTPRYLIKTRGQQVTLSCSPISGHRSVSWYQQTPGQGLQFLFEYFSETQRNKGNFPGRFSGRQFSNSRSEMNVSTLELGDSALYLCASSLSQRGYEQYFGPGTRLTVT.